A single sample gave rise to the 17 T cell receptor beta chains below, sequenced in a study of blood T cell repertoires in COVID-19. Some clones are missing from TCRdb's copy, which holds only in-frame ones; the method was immunoSEQ multiplex PCR. The table lists roughly 150,000 clones, approximately 82% of them singletons. Sequencing was performed on peripheral blood. Receptors were obtained from a woman between 45 and 60 years old in a cohort sampled during active or convalescent COVID-19.

The gene calls are TRBV12-5 and TRBJ1-5; unclear D gene. Deletions cut 3 bases from V and 2 bases from J, with 8 bases between. The CDR3 runs to 14 residues. Germline V gives CDR1 LGHNT, CDR2 FRNRAP. For the CDR3, the DNA is TGTGCTAGTGGTTTTAGTACAGGCAATCAGCCCCAGCATTTT. Protein sequence: CASGFSTGNQPQHF.

V gene TRBV7-9 combines with J gene TRBJ1-6; unclear D gene. The CDR3 runs 14 residues. Germline V gene lookup returns CDR1 SEHNR and CDR2 FQNEAQ (reference sequence). Trimming left V 1 base short and J 9 bases short, with 10 bases between. CDR3 coding DNA: TGTGCCAGCAGCTTAGGGGCCCAACGTTCACCCCTCCACTTT. It encodes CASSLGAQRSPLHF.

This sequence joins TRBV19 and TRBJ1-5, with a tentative D call TRBD1 (6 bases). This CDR3 spans 13 amino acids. Germline CDR1 is LNHDA and CDR2 is SQIVND (reference sequence). The V and J ends lost 10 bases and 4 bases respectively, with 14 bases between them. The CDR3 sequence is CATFGQSNQPQHF. CDR3 DNA sequence: TGTGCCACCTTCGGACAGTCTAATCAGCCCCAGCATTTT. Complete variable domain (other parts from reference TRBV19 and TRBJ1-5): DGGITQSPKYLFRKEGQNVTLSCEQNLNHDAMYWYRQDPGQGLRLIYYSQIVNDFQKGDIAEGYSVSREKKESFPLTVTSAQKNPTAFYLCATFGQSNQPQHFGDGTRLSIL.

This chain links TRBV20-1 with TRBJ1-2, with TRBD1 matching 7 bases. V lost 3 bases to trimming and J lost 2 bases; unmatched junction nucleotides: 9. From germline, CDR1 is DFQATT and CDR2 SNEGSKA (reference sequence). The CDR3 totals 15 residues. The CDR3 DNA reads as TGCAGTGCTAGTGGTGCCCCGGGACAGAACTATGGCTACACCTTC. Translation: CSASGAPGQNYGYTF.

This chain connects TRBV6-5 to TRBJ2-2; a weak D match, TRBD2 (5 bases). Germline loops: CDR1 MNHEY, CDR2 SVGAGI. The CDR3 spans 15 residues. The V end lost 6 bases, the J end lost 3 bases, and 14 bases lay between the germline ends. CDR3 DNA sequence: TGTGCCAGCAGCCCCCTTCGGGGTGACACCGGGGAGCTGTTTTTT. This translates into CASSPLRGDTGELFF.

The chain carries TRBV29-1 and TRBJ1-1, with TRBD1 identical over 8 bases. Looked up from germline, CDR1 is SQVTM and CDR2 is ANQGSEA. V shed 7 bases, J shed 1 base, and the junction held 5 bases outside the gene matches. This CDR3 has 13 residues. CDR3 residues: CSAATGANTEAFF. DNA of the CDR3: TGCAGCGCTGCGACAGGGGCGAACACTGAAGCTTTCTTT.

This clone showed up just a few times. This chain links TRBV14 with TRBJ1-1; D is perhaps TRBD1 (6 bases). CDR1 and CDR2 from the germline V gene are SGHDN and FVKESK. With 1 base removed from V and 0 bases from J, the gap between germline ends came to 9 bases. The CDR3 runs 15 residues. The CDR3 DNA reads TGTGCCAGCAGCCAAGTGACAGGAGTGAACACTGAAGCTTTCTTT. Translation gives CASSQVTGVNTEAFF.

The chain couples TRBV18 to TRBJ2-7; possibly TRBD1 for D (6 bases). V gave up 5 bases and J gave up 3 bases, with 11 bases separating them. The CDR3 has 13 residues. Germline lookup yields CDR1 KGHSH and CDR2 LQKENI. The CDR3 spells CASSRTVNYEQYF. In DNA, the CDR3 is TGTGCCAGCTCAAGGACAGTGAACTACGAGCAGTACTTC.

This chain uses TRBV29-1 with TRBJ2-7; D remains ambiguous. CDR1 SQVTM and CDR2 ANQGSEA come from the germline V gene. The CDR3 sequence is 13 residues long. V was pared by 8 bases and J by 5 bases, with 19 bases between. The chain's CDR3 is CSFEGMTSDEQYF. The CDR3 DNA sequence: TGCAGCTTCGAAGGGATGACTTCTGACGAGCAGTACTTC.

In the case of this clone: This clone may be a read error of a much larger clone one base away. V is TRBV7-2 and J is TRBJ2-3; 7 nucleotides align to TRBD1. Losses at the gene ends were 5 bases for V and 0 bases for J; bases not matched to a gene: 2. The CDR3 consists of 14 residues. The germline V gene encodes CDR1 SGHTA and CDR2 FQGNSA. The CDR3 sequence: CASSPGQSTDTQYF. CDR3 DNA sequence: TGTGCCAGCAGCCCGGGACAGAGCACAGATACGCAGTATTTT.

The chain is built from TRBV10-3 and TRBJ2-5; D perhaps matches TRBD1 (6 bases). Germline V gene data show CDR1 as ENHRY and CDR2 as SYGVKD. The CDR3 is 14 amino acids. The V end lost 0 bases, the J end lost 5 bases, and 10 bases lay between the germline ends. The CDR3 is CAISESDRRETQYF. CDR3 nucleotides: TGTGCCATCAGTGAGTCCGACAGGCGGGAGACCCAGTACTTC.

The genes are TRBV4-3 and TRBJ1-1, with D unresolved. This CDR3 contains 13 residues. The V gene's germline CDR1 is LGHNA and CDR2 YSLEER. V was pared by 1 base and J by 6 bases, with 9 bases between. DNA for the CDR3: TGCGCCAGCAGCCAAGTGGGCGTGGCTGAAGCTTTCTTT. Its translation is CASSQVGVAEAFF.

The genes are TRBV29-1 and TRBJ2-3; TRBD2 aligns across 10 bases. Germline trimming cut 5 bases from V and 0 bases from J; bases unmatched to any gene: 8. This CDR3 has 16 residues. Per the germline V gene, CDR1 is SQVTM and CDR2 is ANQGSEA. The CDR3 DNA sequence: TGCAGCGTTCGTCTAGCGGGGGCCTCTAGCACAGATACGCAGTATTTT. The encoded protein is CSVRLAGASSTDTQYF.

This chain joins TRBV5-1 and TRBJ2-1; the match to TRBD1 covers 7 bases. Germline CDR1 SGHRS, CDR2 YFSETQ. The CDR3 runs 14 residues. V gave up 7 bases and J gave up 0 bases; unmatched junction bases: 4. CDR3 sequence: CASVQGISYNEQFF. In nucleotides, the CDR3 is TGCGCCAGCGTACAGGGGATCTCCTACAATGAGCAGTTCTTC.

The chain uses TRBV11-3 and TRBJ1-1, with D tentatively TRBD1 (6 bases). Germline V gene sequence: CDR1 SGHNT, CDR2 YENEEA. Trimming cost V 4 bases and J 3 bases, with 12 bases left between them. The CDR3 contains 14 residues. The CDR3: CASSSQGRDTEAFF. For the CDR3, the DNA is TGTGCCAGCAGCTCCCAGGGGCGGGACACTGAAGCTTTCTTT.

The rearrangement joins TRBV5-1 to TRBJ1-2; no reliable D call. The V gene lost 0 bases and the J gene lost 1 base, with 7 bases spanning the gap. Germline values: CDR1 SGHRS, CDR2 YFSETQ. The CDR3 runs 14 residues. The CDR3 DNA sequence: TGCGCCAGCAGCTTGGCGTACAGTAACTATGGCTACACCTTC. It specifies CASSLAYSNYGYTF.

The V gene is TRBV7-9, the J gene TRBJ1-3; unclear D gene. Trimming left V 5 bases short and J 0 bases short, with 11 bases between. The CDR3 has 15 residues. Germline V lookup: CDR1 SEHNR, CDR2 FQNEAQ (reference sequence). CDR3 sequence reads: CASSRQRHSGNTIYF. Here the CDR3 DNA reads TGTGCCAGCAGCCGTCAGCGGCACTCTGGAAACACCATATATTTT.